The 11 T cell receptor beta chains below were found in one sample sequenced in a study of cytomegalovirus exposure and HLA in healthy donors. Clones were sequenced by immunoSEQ multiplex PCR, and TCRdb holds only the in-frame ones, with some missing. The table records roughly 100,000 clones, about 88% of them present only once. The sample taken for sequencing was PBMCs. The receptors originated from a young woman in good health and CMV-seropositive.

In this sample, this clone turned up once. CDR3 sequence: CASSEFPPNEQFF. The CDR3 DNA reads TGCGCCAGCAGTGAGTTTCCCCCGAATGAGCAGTTCTTC. V usage is TRBV10-1 and J usage is TRBJ2-1; D is unclear. This CDR3 spans 13 amino acids. The V gene lost 1 base and the J gene lost 7 bases, with 8 bases spanning the gap. Germline assignment: CDR1 WNHNN and CDR2 SYGVQD (reference sequence).

The gene calls are TRBV28 and TRBJ2-2; TRBD1 aligns across 8 bases. From germline, CDR1 is MDHEN and CDR2 SYDVKM. The CDR3 loop spans 14 amino acids. After removal of 8 bases from V and 3 bases from J, the junction contained 5 bases not matched to a gene. This CDR3 is CASQNRGDTGELFF. The CDR3 DNA is TGTGCCAGCCAGAACAGGGGGGACACCGGGGAGCTGTTTTTT.

The CDR3 spells CASSFNEGNYGYTF. The CDR3 DNA is TGTGCCAGCAGCTTTAATGAGGGAAACTATGGCTACACCTTC. The chain combines TRBV7-9 with TRBJ1-2; D call uncertain. Trimming cost V 3 bases and J 2 bases, with 10 bases left between them. The germline V gene encodes CDR1 SEHNR and CDR2 FQNEAQ (reference sequence). The CDR3 extends over 14 amino acids.

This chain links TRBV29-1 with TRBJ2-3; possible D gene TRBD2, 6 bases. Germline V gene lookup returns CDR1 SQVTM and CDR2 ANQGSEA. The CDR3 runs 13 residues. V lost 1 base to trimming and J lost 3 bases, with 8 bases between them. CDR3 loop: CSVEGRVTDTQYF. In DNA, the CDR3 is TGCAGCGTTGAAGGGAGGGTAACAGATACGCAGTATTTT.

V is TRBV9 and J is TRBJ2-7; no definite D call. This CDR3 has 15 residues. Germline assignment: CDR1 SGDLS and CDR2 YYNGEE. V was cut by 0 bases and J by 2 bases, with 12 bases left in between. The CDR3 reads CASSVAAGDTYEQYF. For the CDR3, the DNA is TGTGCCAGCAGCGTAGCGGCAGGTGATACCTACGAGCAGTACTTC.

V is TRBV10-3 and J is TRBJ2-2; 9 positions match TRBD2. The V gene end was trimmed by 10 bases and the J gene end by 7 bases; junction bases not matched to a gene: 13. Germline-derived CDR1 and CDR2 are ENHRY and SYGVKD. The CDR3 is made up of 15 amino acids. CDR3 in DNA: TGTGCCAGCCATGGGGTAGCGGGAGCAAGCGGGGAGCTGTTTTTT. Protein product: CASHGVAGASGELFF.

This sequence joins TRBV7-3 and TRBJ2-2; D is undetermined. Germline V lookup: CDR1 SGHTA, CDR2 FQGTGA. This CDR3 has 14 residues. V was shortened by 5 bases and J by 0 bases, with 7 bases between the two germline ends. CDR3 sequence reads: CASSLLANTGELFF. Written as DNA, the CDR3 is TGTGCCAGCAGCCTACTTGCGAACACCGGGGAGCTGTTTTTT.

The sample holds one count of this clone. The chain combines TRBV7-6 with TRBJ2-5; the D gene is possibly TRBD1 (6 bases). Germline V gene data show CDR1 as SGHVS and CDR2 as FNYEAQ. This CDR3 is 15 amino acids long. The germline V and J ends were trimmed by 5 bases and 4 bases, with 17 bases remaining between them. CDR3 nucleotide sequence: TGTGCCAGCAGCCCCAGGGCCACAGGGATAGAGACCCAGTACTTC. Residues: CASSPRATGIETQYF. Filled out from reference TRBV7-6 and TRBJ2-5, the complete variable domain reads GAGVSQSPRYKVTKRGQDVALRCDPISGHVSLYWYRQALGQGPEFLTYFNYEAQQDKSGLPNDRFSAERPEGSISTLTIQRTEQRDSAMYRCASSPRATGIETQYFGPGTRLLVL.

The chain couples TRBV4-1 to TRBJ2-7; no clear D gene. V lost 3 bases to trimming and J lost 0 bases, with 12 bases between them. The germline V gene has CDR1 MGHRA and CDR2 YSYEKL. CDR3 length equals 15 residues. CDR3 nucleotides: TGCGCCAGCAGCCACCAGCCAAGGAGCTCCTACGAGCAGTACTTC. Translating gives CASSHQPRSSYEQYF.

J is TRBJ2-5 and V is TRBV6-6, with a tentative D call TRBD2 (5 bases). Germline CDR1 and CDR2: MNHNY and SVGAGI (reference sequence). This CDR3 has 12 residues. The V and J ends lost 2 bases and 4 bases respectively, with 5 bases between them. This CDR3 reads CASSYGGETQYF. DNA of the CDR3: TGTGCCAGCAGTTACGGAGGAGAGACCCAGTACTTC.

The rearrangement joins TRBV12-5 to TRBJ1-5, with D hard to call. V was pared by 0 bases and J by 6 bases, with 21 bases between. Germline assignment: CDR1 LGHNT and CDR2 FRNRAP. The CDR3 is made up of 18 amino acids. As DNA, the CDR3 is TGTGCTAGTGGTTTGGTACTTGGCAGAGGGATTTCGGTTCAGCCCCAGCATTTT. Amino acid sequence: CASGLVLGRGISVQPQHF.